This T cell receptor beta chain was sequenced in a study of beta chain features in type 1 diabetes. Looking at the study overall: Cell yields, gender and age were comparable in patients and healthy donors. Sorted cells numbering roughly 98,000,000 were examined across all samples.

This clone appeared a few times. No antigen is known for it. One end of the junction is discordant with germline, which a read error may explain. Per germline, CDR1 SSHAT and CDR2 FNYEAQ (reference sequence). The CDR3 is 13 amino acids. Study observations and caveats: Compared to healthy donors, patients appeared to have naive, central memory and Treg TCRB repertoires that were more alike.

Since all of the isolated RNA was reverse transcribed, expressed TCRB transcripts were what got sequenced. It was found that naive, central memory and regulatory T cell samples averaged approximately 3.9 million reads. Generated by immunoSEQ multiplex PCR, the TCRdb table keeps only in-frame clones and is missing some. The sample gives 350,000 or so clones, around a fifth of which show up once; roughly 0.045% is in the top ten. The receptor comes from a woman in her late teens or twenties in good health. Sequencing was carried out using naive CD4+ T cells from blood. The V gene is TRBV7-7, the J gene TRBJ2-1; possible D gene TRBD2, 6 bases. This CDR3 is CASSLDSGGEQFF. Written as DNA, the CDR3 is TGTGCTAGCAGCTTAGATAGCGGCGGTGAGCAGTTCTTC. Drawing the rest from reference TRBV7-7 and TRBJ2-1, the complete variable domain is GAGVSQSPRYKVTKRGQDVTLRCDPISSHATLYWYQQALGQGPEFLTYFNYEAQPDKSGLPSDRFSAERPEGSISTLTIQRTEQRDSAMYRCASSLDSGGEQFFGPGTRLTVL.